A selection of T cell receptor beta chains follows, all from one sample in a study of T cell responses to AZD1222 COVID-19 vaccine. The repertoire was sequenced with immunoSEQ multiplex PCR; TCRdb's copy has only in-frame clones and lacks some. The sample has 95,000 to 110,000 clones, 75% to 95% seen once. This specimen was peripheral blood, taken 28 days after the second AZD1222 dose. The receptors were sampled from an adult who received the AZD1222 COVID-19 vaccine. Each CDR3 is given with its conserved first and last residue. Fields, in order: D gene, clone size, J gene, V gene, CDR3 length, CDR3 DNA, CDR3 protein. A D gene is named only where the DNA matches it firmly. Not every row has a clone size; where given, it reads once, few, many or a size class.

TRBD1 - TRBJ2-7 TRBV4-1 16 TGCGCCAGCAGCCAAGAAGGGACAGGAGGGGTATACGAGCAGTACTTC CASSQEGTGGVYEQYF
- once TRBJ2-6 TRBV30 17 TGTGCCTGGTCCCGGGGAAAAGGACCTGGAGGGGCCAACGTCCTGACTTTC CAWSRGKGPGGANVLTF
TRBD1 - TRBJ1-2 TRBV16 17 TGTGCCAGCAGCCAATCACGGGGAGGACAGGGGGCTCATGGCTACACCTTC CASSQSRGGQGAHGYTF
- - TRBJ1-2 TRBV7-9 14 TGTGCCAGCAGCTTCGAGGGATTTAGTTATGGCTACACCTTC CASSFEGFSYGYTF
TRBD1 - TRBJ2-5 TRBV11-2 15 TGTGCCAGCAGCTTAGTAGGGACAGCACAAGAGACCCAGTACTTC CASSLVGTAQETQYF
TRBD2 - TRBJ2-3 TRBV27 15 TGTGCCAGCAGTTTATTACGGGGGGTGGGAGATACGCAGTATTTT CASSLLRGVGDTQYF
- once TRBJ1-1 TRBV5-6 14 TGTGCCAGCAGCTCGGGTTACAGAGGGACTGAAGCTTTCTTT CASSSGYRGTEAFF
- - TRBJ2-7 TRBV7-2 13 TGTGCCAGCAGCTTAGAACCAGGGAGCGAGCAGTACTTC CASSLEPGSEQYF
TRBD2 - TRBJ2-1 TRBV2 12 TGTGCCAGCAGTGCGTTACTAGCGGAGCAGTTCTTC CASSALLAEQFF
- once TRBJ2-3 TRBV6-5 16 TGTGCCAGCAGTTACTCGCCGGGGGCTAACACAGATACGCAGTATTTT CASSYSPGANTDTQYF
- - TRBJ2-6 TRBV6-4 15 TGTGCCAGCAGTGACCTACAGTCTGGGGCCAACGTCCTGACTTTC CASSDLQSGANVLTF
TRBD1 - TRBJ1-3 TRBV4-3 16 TGCGCCAGCAGCCACGCCCGGGACAGGGGGCGGCACACCATATATTTT CASSHARDRGRHTIYF
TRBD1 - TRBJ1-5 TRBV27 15 TGTGCCAGCTCCTATGGGACAGGGGTTGGTCAGCCCCAGCATTTT CASSYGTGVGQPQHF
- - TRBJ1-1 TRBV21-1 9 TGTGCCAGCGTGGGGGAAGCTTTCTTT CASVGEAFF
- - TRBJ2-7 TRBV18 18 TGTGCCAGCTCACCGAAAGCCGGATCTACCACAGGGAATTACGAGCAGTACTTC CASSPKAGSTTGNYEQYF
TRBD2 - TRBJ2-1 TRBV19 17 TGTGCCAGTAGTGTCGGACTAGCGGGCTTCTCCTACAATGAGCAGTTCTTC CASSVGLAGFSYNEQFF
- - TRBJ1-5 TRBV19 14 TGTGCCAGTAGTAGGGAGGCCACGAATCAGCCCCAGCATTTT CASSREATNQPQHF
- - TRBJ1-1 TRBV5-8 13 TGTGCCAGCAGCTTCAGCTCGAACACTGAAGCTTTCTTT CASSFSSNTEAFF
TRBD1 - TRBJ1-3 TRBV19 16 TGTGCCAGTAGTATGAGGGGGACAGGGACCGGAAACACCATATATTTT CASSMRGTGTGNTIYF
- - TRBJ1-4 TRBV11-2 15 TGTGCCAGCAGCTTAGAGGCAGGGGCCGGAGAAAAACTGTTTTTT CASSLEAGAGEKLFF
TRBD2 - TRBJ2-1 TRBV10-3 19 TGTGCCATCAGTGAGTCTAGCGGGACTAGCGGGCTCTCCTACAATGAGCAGTTCTTC CAISESSGTSGLSYNEQFF
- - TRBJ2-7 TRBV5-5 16 TGTGCCAGCAGCACGAAGACAGCGAACGGTTTATCTCGGGAGTACTTC CASSTKTANGLSREYF
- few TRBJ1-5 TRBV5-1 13 TGCGCCAGCAGTGTCTATAGCAATCAGCCCCAGCATTTT CASSVYSNQPQHF
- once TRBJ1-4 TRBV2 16 TGTGCCAGCAGTCCCCTCGGCCCTACAACTAATGAAAAACTGTTTTTT CASSPLGPTTNEKLFF
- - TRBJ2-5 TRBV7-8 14 TGTGCCAGCAGCTTATCCGGGTTTCAAGAGACCCAGTACTTC CASSLSGFQETQYF
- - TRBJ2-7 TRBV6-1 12 TGTGCCAGCAGTGAAGGACTACACGAGCAGTACTTC CASSEGLHEQYF
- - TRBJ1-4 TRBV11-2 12 TGTGCCAGCAGGACCCAGGTTGAAAAACTGTTTTTT CASRTQVEKLFF